This TCR beta chain is from a study of cytomegalovirus exposure and HLA in healthy donors. For the study at large: An analysis done earlier identified 95 million to 140 million unique TCR beta sequences from 150 million to 200 million T cells.

On this clone: What it recognizes is unknown.

Study-wide results and limits: Later analysis suggested most CMV-associated TCR beta chains were HLA-restricted.

Trimming stripped 3 bases from V and 8 bases from J, with 15 bases between. The CDR3 is 14 residues long. Per the germline V gene, CDR1 is SGHDT and CDR2 is YYEEEE. Primers: 60 Vbeta forward and 13 Jbeta reverse. Sequenced by immunoSEQ multiplex PCR; TCRdb stores in-frame clones only, minus some. The sample has about 130,000 clones; under 80% are singletons. The TCR sequence derives from a man aged 18 to 29 in good health and CMV-seropositive. The genes are TRBV5-6 and TRBJ2-1; the D gene is possibly TRBD2 (7 bases). The source material was PBMCs. Written as DNA, the CDR3 is TGTGCCAGCAGCTGGGGGGGGGCTAACTATGAGCAGTTCTTC. This gives the protein CASSWGGANYEQFF.